The 24 T cell receptor beta chains below were found in one sample sequenced in a study of shared clonotypes between healthy human individuals. The table came from immunoSEQ multiplex PCR; TCRdb's copy has only in-frame clones and leaves some out. The sample lists about 1 million clones, approximately 76% occurring once. The specimen sequenced was memory CD4+ T cells sorted from blood. Documented subset: CD45RA-negative fraction. Receptors originate from a young man in good health.

The V call is TRBV5-4, the J call TRBJ2-1; possible D gene TRBD1, 7 bases. V lost 5 bases and J 8 bases, leaving 17 bases between the germline ends. The germline V gene has CDR1 SGHNT and CDR2 YYREEE (reference sequence). This CDR3 is built from 14 residues. The CDR3 nucleotides read TGTGCCAGCAGGATGCGGGACAGCGCCGATGAGCAGTTCTTC. This encodes CASRMRDSADEQFF.

This sequence joins TRBV2 and TRBJ2-5; D remains unclear. The CDR3 length is 13 residues. Germline assignment: CDR1 SNHLY and CDR2 FYNNEI. The V gene lost 1 base and the J gene lost 3 bases, with 6 bases spanning the gap. The CDR3 loop reads CASSEGQKETQYF. In DNA, the CDR3 is TGTGCCAGCAGTGAAGGGCAGAAAGAGACCCAGTACTTC.

The chain couples TRBV7-2 to TRBJ1-4, with D perhaps TRBD1 (5 bases). This CDR3 contains 13 residues. The germline V gene encodes CDR1 SGHTA and CDR2 FQGNSA. Trimming cost V 8 bases and J 5 bases, with 12 bases left between them. The CDR3 sequence: CASQGAWNEKLFF. The CDR3 coding sequence is TGTGCCAGCCAAGGGGCTTGGAATGAAAAACTGTTTTTT.

The chain is built from TRBV2 and TRBJ1-6; unclear D gene. The CDR3 has 17 residues. Trimming pared 6 bases from V and 0 bases from J, leaving 15 bases between. Germline loops: CDR1 SNHLY, CDR2 FYNNEI. CDR3 protein: CASSSDPQSSYNSPLHF. In nucleotides, the CDR3 is TGTGCCAGCAGCTCCGATCCCCAAAGCTCCTATAATTCACCCCTCCACTTT.

This chain joins TRBV29-1 and TRBJ2-3, with a weak D call TRBD2 (6 bases). Trimming took off 2 bases at V and 3 bases at J, with 15 bases between the two ends. The CDR3 runs 15 residues. Germline V gene sequence: CDR1 SQVTM, CDR2 ANQGSEA. Here the CDR3 DNA reads TGCAGCGTTGAAAGGGTAGTGGGGGGTACAGATACGCAGTATTTT. Protein sequence: CSVERVVGGTDTQYF.

The chain uses TRBV9 and TRBJ1-2; TRBD1 agrees at 7 bases. The CDR3 has 14 amino acids. Per germline, CDR1 SGDLS and CDR2 YYNGEE. J was trimmed by 3 bases and V by 5 bases; bases with no gene match: 7. The CDR3 loop is CASSSIDRDYGYTF. CDR3 nucleotide sequence: TGTGCCAGCAGTTCCATAGACAGGGACTATGGCTACACCTTC.

This rearrangement joins TRBV10-3 to TRBJ2-3; possibly TRBD1 for D (6 bases). Germline-derived CDR1 and CDR2 are ENHRY and SYGVKD. The V and J ends lost 0 bases and 14 bases respectively, with 15 bases between them. The CDR3 is 13 amino acids. The CDR3 nucleotides read TGTGCCATCAGTGAGTCGGGGGCTAGGGTGGCGTATTTT. Encoded protein: CAISESGARVAYF.

This chain joins TRBV10-3 and TRBJ2-2; D may be TRBD1 (5 bases). The length of the CDR3 is 15 residues. CDR1 is ENHRY, CDR2 SYGVKD, per germline. V was cut by 2 bases and J by 3 bases, with 10 bases left in between. This chain's CDR3 is CAISERGRDTGELFF. The DNA for the CDR3 is TGTGCCATCAGTGAGAGGGGCAGGGACACCGGGGAGCTGTTTTTT.

This chain links TRBV5-8 with TRBJ1-1; the D gene is possibly TRBD1 (5 bases). The V gene lost 5 bases and the J gene lost 7 bases, with 18 bases spanning the gap. CDR3 size: 14 residues. Germline V CDR1 and CDR2: SGHTS, YDEGEE. CDR3 DNA sequence: TGTGCCAGCAGTTCGGGACTCCCGGGGGGTGAAGCTTTCTTT. Translation gives CASSSGLPGGEAFF.

The chain recombines TRBV5-1 with TRBJ1-1; D is ambiguous. This CDR3 is built from 12 residues. Trimming removed 7 bases from V and 0 bases from J, with 7 bases in between. Germline V gives CDR1 SGHRS, CDR2 YFSETQ. CDR3 loop: CASGEMNTEAFF. In DNA form, the CDR3 reads TGCGCCAGCGGAGAGATGAACACTGAAGCTTTCTTT.

V gene TRBV5-6 combines with J gene TRBJ1-2; possibly TRBD1 for D (6 bases). V was shortened by 4 bases and J by 1 base, with 17 bases between the two germline ends. Germline V CDR1 and CDR2: SGHDT, YYEEEE. This CDR3 spans 16 amino acids. The CDR3, as DNA: TGTGCCAGCAGCCCTGACTCAGGGGCCCTTAACTATGGCTACACCTTC. This codes for CASSPDSGALNYGYTF.

This chain joins TRBV18 and TRBJ2-2; D ambiguous. In germline, CDR1 is KGHSH, CDR2 LQKENI. The CDR3 is 15 residues long. Trimming stripped 2 bases from V and 3 bases from J, with 10 bases between. CDR3 loop: CASSPIASHTGELFF. As DNA, the CDR3 is TGTGCCAGCTCACCAATCGCCAGCCACACCGGGGAGCTGTTTTTT.

The gene calls are TRBV7-2 and TRBJ1-6; D is perhaps TRBD1 (5 bases). From germline, CDR1 is SGHTA and CDR2 FQGNSA. The ends were cut back, 6 bases at V and 7 bases at J, with 16 bases in the middle. This CDR3 region has 15 residues. The DNA of the CDR3 is TGTGCCAGCAGTAAATATGGGACGGTAAATTCACCCCTCCACTTT. Amino acid sequence: CASSKYGTVNSPLHF.

V and J are TRBV7-9 and TRBJ1-2; 7 positions agree with TRBD1. V was clipped by 0 bases and J by 4 bases; unmatched bases: 11. This CDR3 has 17 amino acids. Germline lookup yields CDR1 SEHNR and CDR2 FQNEAQ (reference sequence). The CDR3 DNA reads TGTGCCAGCAGCTTAGCCAGGGGGGTAACTCTAGGCTATGGCTACACCTTC. Translated: CASSLARGVTLGYGYTF.

The chain couples TRBV25-1 to TRBJ2-7, with D uncertain. The V gene's germline CDR1 is MGHDK and CDR2 SYGVNS. The V and J ends lost 3 bases and 1 base respectively, with 7 bases between them. This CDR3 is 13 amino acids long. CDR3 sequence: CASSEGGSYEQYF. The CDR3 coding sequence is TGTGCCAGCAGTGAGGGTGGTTCCTACGAGCAGTACTTC.

This clone came up a few times. This chain connects TRBV5-1 to TRBJ1-2, with 7 bases fitting TRBD1. CDR1 is SGHRS and CDR2 is YFSETQ in the germline V gene. Unmatched junction bases numbered 9, after V lost 4 bases and J lost 9 bases. CDR3 length: 13 residues. CDR3 sequence reads: CASSPRDSSSYTF. The CDR3 DNA reads TGCGCCAGCAGCCCCCGGGACAGTAGCAGCTACACCTTC.

The rearrangement links TRBV10-3 to TRBJ1-4; D gene unclear. The V end was cut by 8 bases, the J end by 7 bases, with 8 bases between. Germline CDR1 reads ENHRY; CDR2 reads SYGVKD. The CDR3 length is 11 residues. The CDR3 nucleotides are TGTGCCATCTCTGACGGTGAAAAACTGTTTTTT. This translates into CAISDGEKLFF.

The chain links TRBV7-2 to TRBJ1-3, with D possibly being TRBD1 (5 bases). Germline values: CDR1 SGHTA, CDR2 FQGNSA. The CDR3 contains 14 residues. The ends were cut back, 10 bases at V and 2 bases at J, with 15 bases in the middle. CDR3 sequence: CATRGGSTGNTIYF. The CDR3 bases are TGTGCCACCCGGGGGGGGAGTACTGGAAACACCATATATTTT.

The chain carries TRBV4-1 and TRBJ1-4; D unresolved. The CDR3 consists of 16 residues. Trimming shortened V by 0 bases and J by 0 bases, and 8 bases separated the two germline ends. Germline CDR1 MGHRA, CDR2 YSYEKL. The CDR3 reads CASSQDAGATNEKLFF. Written as DNA, the CDR3 is TGCGCCAGCAGCCAAGATGCTGGGGCAACTAATGAAAAACTGTTTTTT.

The V call is TRBV10-3, the J call TRBJ2-2; the match to TRBD1 covers 9 bases. Germline lookup yields CDR1 ENHRY and CDR2 SYGVKD. The V segment lost 6 bases and the J segment 6 bases; nucleotides outside the gene matches: 11. The CDR3 loop spans 16 amino acids. CDR3 region: CAISLGTGTGPGELFF. The CDR3 bases are TGTGCCATCAGCCTAGGAACCGGGACAGGGCCCGGGGAGCTGTTTTTT.

This chain uses TRBV5-6 with TRBJ1-1; D is possibly TRBD1 (5 bases). Germline lookup yields CDR1 SGHDT and CDR2 YYEEEE. V lost 4 bases and J 0 bases, leaving 13 bases between the germline ends. The CDR3 extends over 15 amino acids. This CDR3 is CASSRGPGVNTEAFF. CDR3 in DNA: TGTGCCAGCAGCCGGGGCCCGGGGGTGAACACTGAAGCTTTCTTT.

The V and J genes are TRBV2 and TRBJ2-5, with 13 positions matching TRBD2. This CDR3 spans 14 amino acids. J lost 9 bases, V lost 4 bases, and 5 bases had no gene match. Germline-derived CDR1 and CDR2 are SNHLY and FYNNEI. This CDR3 reads CASSVGTSGKAQYF. As DNA, the CDR3 is TGTGCCAGCAGTGTCGGGACTAGCGGGAAGGCCCAGTACTTC.

Relative to its sample, this clone is medium-sized. This same CDR3 is encoded by further DNA sequences in the sample. The rearrangement joins TRBV10-1 to TRBJ2-5; D remains ambiguous. The CDR3 spans 12 residues. V was pared by 3 bases and J by 4 bases, with 6 bases between. Germline values: CDR1 WNHNN, CDR2 SYGVQD (reference sequence). The CDR3 coding sequence is TGCGCCAGCAGTGACTTAGGAGAGACCCAGTACTTC. Translating gives CASSDLGETQYF.

This chain uses TRBV5-1 with TRBJ1-4; D gene uncertain. The CDR3 extends over 16 amino acids. The V end lost 4 bases, the J end lost 0 bases, and 13 bases lay between the germline ends. Germline V gives CDR1 SGHRS, CDR2 YFSETQ. DNA of the CDR3: TGCGCCAGCAGCCTGGGAGGATCGGCAACTAATGAAAAACTGTTTTTT. Its translation: CASSLGGSATNEKLFF.